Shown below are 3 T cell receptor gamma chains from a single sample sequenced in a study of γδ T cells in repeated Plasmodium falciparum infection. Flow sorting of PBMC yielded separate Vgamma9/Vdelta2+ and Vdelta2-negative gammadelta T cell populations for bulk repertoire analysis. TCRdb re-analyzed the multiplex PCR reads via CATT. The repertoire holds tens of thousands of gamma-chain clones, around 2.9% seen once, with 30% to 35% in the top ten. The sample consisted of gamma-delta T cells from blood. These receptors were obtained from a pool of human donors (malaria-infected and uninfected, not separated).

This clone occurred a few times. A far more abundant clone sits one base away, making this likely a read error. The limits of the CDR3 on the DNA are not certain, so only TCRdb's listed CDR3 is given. CDR3 sequence reads: CALFQRNSLAVEQHLLSQVSIGRIQHF. The V segment is TRGV9, and no J call was made. Germline-derived CDR1 and CDR2 are GITISATS and ISYDGTV (reference sequence). Both ends counted, the CDR3 spans 27 residues.

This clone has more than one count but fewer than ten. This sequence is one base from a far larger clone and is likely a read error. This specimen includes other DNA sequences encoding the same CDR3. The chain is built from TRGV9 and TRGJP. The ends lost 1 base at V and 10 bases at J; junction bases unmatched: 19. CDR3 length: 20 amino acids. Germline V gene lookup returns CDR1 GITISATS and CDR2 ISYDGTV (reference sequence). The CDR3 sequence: CALWEVWSLLGELGKKIKVF. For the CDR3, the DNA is TGTGCCTTGTGGGAGGTCTGGTCTCTATTAGGAGAATTGGGCAAAAAAATCAAGGTATTT.

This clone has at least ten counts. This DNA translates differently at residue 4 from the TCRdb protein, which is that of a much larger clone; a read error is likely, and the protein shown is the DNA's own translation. CDR3 region: CATRDCEKLF. The CDR3 DNA reads as TGTGCCACCCGGGATTGTGAGAAACTCTTT. The chain has TRGV4 and TRGJ1 or TRGJ2. Germline loops: CDR1 EGSTGY, CDR2 YDSYTSSV. The CDR3 is made up of 10 amino acids.